This TCR beta chain originates from a study of human T cells and chemical hapten exposure. Trimming removed 5 bases from V and 5 bases from J; junction bases left unmatched: 7. CDR1 and CDR2 (germline): MDHEN, SYDVKM. CDR3 length: 15 amino acids. The study used a library that attached unique molecular identifiers to individual cDNA molecules. Each CDR3 protein is one row after TCRdb ran MiXCR on the RACE reads. Of under 300,000 distinct CDR3 sequences listed, about 8.6% are singletons. This clonotype was seen many times. Noted time point: pre-sensitization, week 0. This sample's treatment: therapeutic diphenylcyclopropenone sensitization with weekly scalp DPC.

The material was whole blood, obtained in connection with sensitization to the hapten diphenylcyclopropenone (DPC). This receptor was obtained from a woman in her 40s with alopecia areata. Some clones in this sample may be carry-over from other donors' samples. The rearrangement joins TRBV28 to TRBJ2-1; TRBD2 agrees at 9 bases. The CDR3 DNA reads TGTGCCAGCAGTCTAGGGGCTAGCGGGAACAATGAGCAGTTCTTC. As protein: CASSLGASGNNEQFF.